These T cell receptor beta chains were read from a single sample in a study of low-dose radiotherapy and immunotherapy resistance in tumors. Via MiXCR, TCRdb re-called the reads, giving one row per CDR3 protein. The sample has tens of thousands of distinct CDR3 sequences; approximately 35% are singletons. The source material was PBMCs, sampled after low-dose radiotherapy plus immunotherapy. The receptor set was obtained from a male donor with rectosigmoid adenocarcinoma. Both conserved end residues are trimmed from each CDR3. Each record gives: V gene, CDR3 length, J gene, CDR3 protein.

TRBV3-1,13,TRBJ2-5,ASSPWTGKGETQY
TRBV5-6,13,TRBJ2-3,ASSLRGDHTDTQY
TRBV28,12,TRBJ1-5,ASSVGGSPRPQH
TRBV20-1,11,TRBJ2-7,SARTGRGYEQY
TRBV19,13,TRBJ1-6,ASNYGTGVNSPLH
TRBV27,12,TRBJ2-7,ASSFGLANYEQY
TRBV6-1,14,TRBJ2-1,ASRISGRGRYNEQF
TRBV20-1,10,TRBJ2-4,SATRQGDIQY
TRBV7-9,12,TRBJ2-7,ASSLGTGGAEQY
TRBV29-1,11,TRBJ2-7,SVALLAGNEQY
TRBV5-6,11,TRBJ1-5,APQGLPNQPQH